This T cell receptor beta chain was sequenced during a study of blood T cell repertoires in COVID-19. Background on the study: COVID-19 samples collected from the United States, Italy and Spain covered acute and convalescent phases. T cells, B-cell-depleted T cells, or PBMCs supplied cDNA or gDNA.

As processed by the authors: Reference gene primer amplification in the assay estimated nucleated cell counts. Clones were sequenced by immunoSEQ multiplex PCR, and TCRdb holds only the in-frame ones, with some missing. V, J and clone size were drawn from that table, and D and trimming were deduced from the DNA. The sample contains approximately 500,000 clones, about 88% of which appear only once. J was trimmed by 4 bases and V by 6 bases; bases with no gene match: 3. CDR1 is ENHRY, CDR2 SYGVKD, per germline. The CDR3 extends over 13 amino acids. Those enrolled in Seattle joined during active infection and were followed longitudinally afterward.

V gene TRBV10-3 combines with J gene TRBJ2-3, with 8 bases lining up with TRBD2. Specimen: peripheral blood. The receptor was isolated from a woman between 50 and 59 years old with COVID-19, enrolled during active disease. CDR3 sequence reads: CAISAGGADTQYF. For the CDR3, the DNA is TGTGCCATCAGCGCGGGGGGTGCAGATACGCAGTATTTT.